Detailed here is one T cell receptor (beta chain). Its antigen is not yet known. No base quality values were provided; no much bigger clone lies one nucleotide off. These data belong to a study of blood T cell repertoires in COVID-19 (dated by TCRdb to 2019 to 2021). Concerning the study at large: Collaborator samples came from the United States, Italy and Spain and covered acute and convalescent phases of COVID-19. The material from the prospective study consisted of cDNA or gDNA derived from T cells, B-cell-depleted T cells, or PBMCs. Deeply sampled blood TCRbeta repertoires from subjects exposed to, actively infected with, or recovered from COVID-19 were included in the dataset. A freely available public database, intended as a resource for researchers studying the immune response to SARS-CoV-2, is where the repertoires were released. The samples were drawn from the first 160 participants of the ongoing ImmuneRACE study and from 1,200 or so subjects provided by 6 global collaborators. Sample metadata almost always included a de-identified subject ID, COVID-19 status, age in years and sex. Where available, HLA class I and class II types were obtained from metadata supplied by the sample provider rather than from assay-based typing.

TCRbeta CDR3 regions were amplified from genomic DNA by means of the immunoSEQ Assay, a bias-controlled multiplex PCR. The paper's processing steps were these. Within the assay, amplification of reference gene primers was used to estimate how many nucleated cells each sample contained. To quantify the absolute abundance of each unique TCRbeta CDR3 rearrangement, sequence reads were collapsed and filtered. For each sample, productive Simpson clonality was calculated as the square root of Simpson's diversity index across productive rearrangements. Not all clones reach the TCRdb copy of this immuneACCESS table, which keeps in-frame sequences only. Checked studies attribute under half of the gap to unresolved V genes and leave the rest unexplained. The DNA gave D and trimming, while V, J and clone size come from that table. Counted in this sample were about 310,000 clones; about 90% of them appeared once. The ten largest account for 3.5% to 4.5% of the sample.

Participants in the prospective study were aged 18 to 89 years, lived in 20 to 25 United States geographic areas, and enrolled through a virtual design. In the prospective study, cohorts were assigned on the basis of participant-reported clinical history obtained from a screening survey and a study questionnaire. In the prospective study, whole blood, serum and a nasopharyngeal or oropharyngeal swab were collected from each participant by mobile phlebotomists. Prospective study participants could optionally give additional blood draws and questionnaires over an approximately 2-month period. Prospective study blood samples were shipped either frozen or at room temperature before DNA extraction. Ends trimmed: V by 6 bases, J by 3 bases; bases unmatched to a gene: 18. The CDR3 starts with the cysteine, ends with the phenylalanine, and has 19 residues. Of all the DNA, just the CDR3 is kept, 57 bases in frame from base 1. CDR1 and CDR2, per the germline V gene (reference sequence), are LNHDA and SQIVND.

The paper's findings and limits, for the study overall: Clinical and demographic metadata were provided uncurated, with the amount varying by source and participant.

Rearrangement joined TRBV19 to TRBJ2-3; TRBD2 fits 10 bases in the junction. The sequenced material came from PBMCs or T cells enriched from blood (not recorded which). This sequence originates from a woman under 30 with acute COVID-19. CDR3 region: CASREDVSGRAGRTDTQYF. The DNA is TGTGCCAGTAGGGAAGATGTGAGCGGGAGGGCCGGGAGGACAGATACGCAGTATTTT. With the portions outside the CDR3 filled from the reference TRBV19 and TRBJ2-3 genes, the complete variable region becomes DGGITQSPKYLFRKEGQNVTLSCEQNLNHDAMYWYRQDPGQGLRLIYYSQIVNDFQKGDIAEGYSVSREKKESFPLTVTSAQKNPTAFYLCASREDVSGRAGRTDTQYFGPGTRLTVL.